These 2 T cell receptor beta chains were sequenced from one sample in a study of blood T cell repertoires in COVID-19. Sequenced by immunoSEQ multiplex PCR; TCRdb stores in-frame clones only, minus some. The repertoire consists of tens of thousands of clones, with around 68% occurring once and the leading ten covering 8.8%. Sequences were obtained from peripheral blood. The receptors originated from a woman aged 65 to 85 with acute or convalescent COVID-19.

The chain couples TRBV6-1 to TRBJ1-4, with a tentative D call TRBD1 (5 bases). Germline-derived CDR1 and CDR2 are MNHNS and SASEGT. Between the trimmed V and J ends, which lost 1 base and 4 bases, there was a span of 10 bases. The CDR3 runs 15 residues. As DNA, the CDR3 is TGTGCCAGCAGTGAAGGGGGCGGCGGTAATGAAAAACTGTTTTTT. Translated, it gives CASSEGGGGNEKLFF.

The rearrangement links TRBV7-9 to TRBJ2-1, with 9 bases aligning to TRBD1. Germline-derived CDR1 and CDR2 are SEHNR and FQNEAQ (reference sequence). CDR3 length: 19 residues. V lost 1 base and J lost 0; bases outside the gene matches: 10. CDR3 sequence reads: CASSLGDKQGAPSYNEQFF. In DNA, the CDR3 is TGTGCCAGCAGCTTAGGGGATAAACAGGGGGCCCCCTCCTACAATGAGCAGTTCTTC.